The clone carrying this T cell receptor beta chain has at least ten counts. This entry is derived from a study of T cells in Graves' hyperthyroidism and ophthalmopathy. The cohort's ophthalmopathy patients, a group with duration under 3 months, had a Clinical Activity Score of at least 3 and a NOSPECS grade of at least 4. Diagnoses were made from clinical symptoms, serum measures (thyroxine and TRAb), thyroid ultrasound and orbital computed tomography. The TCR beta CDR3 regions underwent amplification using RNA transcripts as the source. A first-round RT-PCR of the TCR CDR3 used the HTBI primer set. TCRdb reprocessed the multiplex PCR reads with MiXCR, giving one entry per CDR3 protein. This sample has 400,000 to 550,000 distinct CDR3 sequences; approximately 25% occur once, and the top ten carry roughly 10%. The V and J ends lost 4 bases and 2 bases respectively, with 14 bases between them. This CDR3 region has 15 residues. CDR1 and CDR2 (germline): SGHTA, FQGTGA.

Sequenced material: blood. The sequence was collected from a woman under 40 with Graves' ophthalmopathy. V usage is TRBV7-3 and J usage is TRBJ2-5, with D perhaps assigned TRBD1 or TRBD2 (6 bases each). Here the CDR3 DNA reads TGTGCCAGCAGCTCGGGGGCGGGGCTTCAAGAGACCCAGTACTTC. Protein sequence: CASSSGAGLQETQYF.